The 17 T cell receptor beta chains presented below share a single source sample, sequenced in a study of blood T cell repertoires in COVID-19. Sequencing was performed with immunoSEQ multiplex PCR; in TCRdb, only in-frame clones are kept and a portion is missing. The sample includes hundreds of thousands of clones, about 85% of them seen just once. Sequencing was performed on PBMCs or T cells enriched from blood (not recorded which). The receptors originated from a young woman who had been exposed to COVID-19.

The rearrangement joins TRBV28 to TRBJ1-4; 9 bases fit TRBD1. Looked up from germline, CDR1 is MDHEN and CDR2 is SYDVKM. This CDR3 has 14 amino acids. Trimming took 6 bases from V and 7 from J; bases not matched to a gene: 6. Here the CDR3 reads CASRQTGGREKLFF. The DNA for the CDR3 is TGTGCCAGCAGGCAGACAGGGGGGCGTGAAAAACTGTTTTTT.

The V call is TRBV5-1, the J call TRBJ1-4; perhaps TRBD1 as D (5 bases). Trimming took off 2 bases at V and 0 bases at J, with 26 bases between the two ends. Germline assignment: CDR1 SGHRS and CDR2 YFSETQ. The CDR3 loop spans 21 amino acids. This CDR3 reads CASSFYRLGPREDATNEKLFF. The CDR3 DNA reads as TGCGCCAGCAGCTTTTACCGGTTGGGACCTAGGGAGGATGCAACTAATGAAAAACTGTTTTTT.

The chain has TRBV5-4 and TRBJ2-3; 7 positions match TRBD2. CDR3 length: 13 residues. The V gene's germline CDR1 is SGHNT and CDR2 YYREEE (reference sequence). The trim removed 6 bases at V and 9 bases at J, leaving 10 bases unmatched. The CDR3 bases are TGTGCCAGCACCCTAGCGGAGGGAGCCACGCAGTATTTT. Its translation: CASTLAEGATQYF.

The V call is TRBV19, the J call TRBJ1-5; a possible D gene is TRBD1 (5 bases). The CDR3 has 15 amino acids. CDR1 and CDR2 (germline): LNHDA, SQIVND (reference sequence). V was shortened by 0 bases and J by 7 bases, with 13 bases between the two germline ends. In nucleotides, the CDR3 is TGTGCCAGTAGTATAGATCGGGGGGGTAGACAGCCCCAGCATTTT. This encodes CASSIDRGGRQPQHF.

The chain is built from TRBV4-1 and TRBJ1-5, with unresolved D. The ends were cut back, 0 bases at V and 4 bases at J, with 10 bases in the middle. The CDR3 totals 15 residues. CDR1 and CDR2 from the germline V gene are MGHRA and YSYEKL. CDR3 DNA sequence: TGCGCCAGCAGCCAAGACCCAGGAATTAATCAGCCCCAGCATTTT. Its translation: CASSQDPGINQPQHF.

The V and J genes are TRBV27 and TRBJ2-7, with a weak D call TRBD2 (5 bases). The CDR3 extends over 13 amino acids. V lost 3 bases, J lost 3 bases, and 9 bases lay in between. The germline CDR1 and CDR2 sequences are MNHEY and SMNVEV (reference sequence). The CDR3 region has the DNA TGTGCCAGCAGTTTCCTCCGGGACTACGAGCAGTACTTC. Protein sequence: CASSFLRDYEQYF.

CDR3 DNA sequence: TGTGCCAGCAGCCAAGCCGGGACAGTCCCTCGCGAGCAGTACTTC. It translates to CASSQAGTVPREQYF. This rearrangement joins TRBV3-1 (or the pseudogene TRBV3-2) to TRBJ2-7; 7 bases are a match to TRBD1. V shed 1 base, J shed 6 bases, and the junction held 9 bases outside the gene matches. The length of the CDR3 is 15 residues. The germline CDR1 and CDR2 sequences are LGHDT and YNNKEL (reference sequence).

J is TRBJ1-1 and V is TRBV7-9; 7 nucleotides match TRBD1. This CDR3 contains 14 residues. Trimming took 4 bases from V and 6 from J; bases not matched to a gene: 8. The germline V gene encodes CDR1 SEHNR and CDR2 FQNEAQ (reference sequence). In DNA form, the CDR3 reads TGTGCCAGCAGCTCGACTAGGACAGGCTCTGAAGCTTTCTTT. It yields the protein CASSSTRTGSEAFF.

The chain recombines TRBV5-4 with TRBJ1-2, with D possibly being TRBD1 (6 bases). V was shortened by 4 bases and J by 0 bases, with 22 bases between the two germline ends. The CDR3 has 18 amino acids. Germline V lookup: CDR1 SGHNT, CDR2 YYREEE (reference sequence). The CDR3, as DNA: TGTGCCAGCAGCCCCCTAATCCTGTCCAGGGGCCCTAACTATGGCTACACCTTC. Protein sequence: CASSPLILSRGPNYGYTF.

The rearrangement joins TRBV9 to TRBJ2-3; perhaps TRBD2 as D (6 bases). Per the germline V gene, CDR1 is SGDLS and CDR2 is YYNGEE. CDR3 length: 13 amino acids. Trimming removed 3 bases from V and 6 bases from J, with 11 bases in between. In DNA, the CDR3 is TGTGCCAGCAGCGCGACTAGAGTGGATACGCAGTATTTT. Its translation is CASSATRVDTQYF.

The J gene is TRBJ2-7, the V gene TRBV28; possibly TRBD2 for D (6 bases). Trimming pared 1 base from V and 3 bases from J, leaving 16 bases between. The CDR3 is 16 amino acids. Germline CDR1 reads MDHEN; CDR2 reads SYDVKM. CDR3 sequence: CASSLSLGGLYYEQYF. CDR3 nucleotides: TGTGCCAGCAGTTTATCCCTGGGGGGTCTGTACTACGAGCAGTACTTC.

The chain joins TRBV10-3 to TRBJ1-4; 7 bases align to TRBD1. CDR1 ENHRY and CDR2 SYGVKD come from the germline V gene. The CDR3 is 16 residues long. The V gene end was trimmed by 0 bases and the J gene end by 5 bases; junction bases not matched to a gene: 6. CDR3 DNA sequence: TGTGCCATCAGTGAGTCGGGGACAGTACTAAATGAAAAACTGTTTTTT. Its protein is CAISESGTVLNEKLFF.

The CDR3 loop reads CASSPRSSGANVLTF. CDR3 DNA: TGCGCCAGCAGCCCCAGGTCCTCTGGGGCCAACGTCCTGACTTTC. The V and J genes are TRBV4-1 and TRBJ2-6; D unclear. This CDR3 is built from 15 residues. The ends were cut back, 4 bases at V and 0 bases at J, with 7 bases in the middle. Germline lookup yields CDR1 MGHRA and CDR2 YSYEKL.

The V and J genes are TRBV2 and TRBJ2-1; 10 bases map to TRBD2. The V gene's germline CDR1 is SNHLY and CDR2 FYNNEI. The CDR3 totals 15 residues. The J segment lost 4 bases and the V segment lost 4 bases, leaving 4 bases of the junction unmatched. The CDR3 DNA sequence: TGTGCCAGCAGTGCGGAGCGGGAGGGGTACAATGAGCAGTTCTTC. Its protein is CASSAEREGYNEQFF.

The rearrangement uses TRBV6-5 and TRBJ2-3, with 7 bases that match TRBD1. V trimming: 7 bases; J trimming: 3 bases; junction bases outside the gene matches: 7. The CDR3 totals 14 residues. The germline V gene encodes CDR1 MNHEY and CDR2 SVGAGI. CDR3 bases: TGTGCCAGCACTCCGGGACAGTTTACAGATACGCAGTATTTT. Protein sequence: CASTPGQFTDTQYF.

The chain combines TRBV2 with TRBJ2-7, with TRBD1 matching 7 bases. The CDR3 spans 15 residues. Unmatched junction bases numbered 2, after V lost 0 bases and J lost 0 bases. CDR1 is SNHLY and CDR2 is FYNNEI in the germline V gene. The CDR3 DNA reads TGTGCCAGCAGTGAAGCAGGGGGCCACTCCTACGAGCAGTACTTC. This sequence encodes CASSEAGGHSYEQYF.

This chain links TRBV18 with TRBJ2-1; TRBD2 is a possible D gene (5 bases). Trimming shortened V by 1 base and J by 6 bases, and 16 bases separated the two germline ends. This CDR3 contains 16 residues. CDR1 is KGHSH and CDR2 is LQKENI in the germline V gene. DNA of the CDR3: TGTGCCAGCTCACCACGGGCCCTCCTCGGGGTCAATGAGCAGTTCTTC. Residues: CASSPRALLGVNEQFF.